The 10 T cell receptor beta chains below come from one sample, sequenced in a study of response to subunit inactivated influenza vaccine. TCRdb re-called the RT-PCR reads through MiXCR, storing one row per CDR3 protein. The sample holds roughly 550,000 distinct CDR3 sequences, under 25% seen once. The sample was also linked to a second study, of T cells expressing NK-cell markers. That source adds: 5'RACE template switching built TCR beta cDNA with unique molecular identifiers.

The specimen comprised CD4+ T cells sorted from PBMCs, sampled approximately 12 days after vaccination. Source of these receptors: a man aged 45-65 years who received an inactivated influenza vaccine.

The chain has TRBV12-3 or TRBV12-4 and TRBJ2-1, with D perhaps TRBD2 (6 bases). The germline V and J ends were trimmed by 7 bases and 11 bases, with 15 bases remaining between them. CDR3 size: 12 residues. CDR3 amino acids: CASTPLGGQQFF. In DNA form, the CDR3 reads TGTGCCAGCACCCCTTTGGGGGGACAGCAGTTCTTC.

Ten or more counts support this clonotype. This rearrangement joins TRBV12-3 or TRBV12-4 to TRBJ1-1; D unclear. CDR3 length: 11 residues. V dropped 2 bases and J dropped 11 bases, with 9 bases sitting between them. The CDR3, as DNA: TGTGCCAGCAGTTTATCGCGTGTGGCTTTCTTT. Translating gives CASSLSRVAFF.

CDR3 in amino acids: CSATPLGGNQPQHF. The CDR3 DNA follows: TGCAGTGCTACACCACTTGGTGGCAATCAGCCCCAGCATTTT. The chain uses TRBV20-1 and TRBJ1-5; D is ambiguous. The length of the CDR3 is 14 residues. Looked up from germline, CDR1 is DFQATT and CDR2 is SNEGSKA (reference sequence). Deletions cut 4 bases from V and 2 bases from J, with 12 bases between.

This clonotype was seen a handful of times. The chain links TRBV10-3 to TRBJ2-1; 13 nucleotides line up with TRBD2. The V and J ends lost 6 bases and 6 bases, in that order; junction bases with no gene match: 11. The CDR3 is 17 residues long. Germline lookup yields CDR1 ENHRY and CDR2 SYGVKD. The CDR3 nucleotides read TGTGCCATCAGCGGGACTAGCGGGACCCAAACTCTCAATGAGCAGTTCTTC. Translating gives CAISGTSGTQTLNEQFF.

The chain employs TRBV7-2 and TRBJ1-3; 7 positions agree with TRBD1. The CDR3 contains 16 residues. Unmatched junction bases numbered 4, after V lost 0 bases and J lost 2 bases. The V gene's germline CDR1 is SGHTA and CDR2 FQGNSA. The CDR3 DNA reads TGTGCCAGCAGCTTAGCGACAGGGTTGACTGGAAACACCATATATTTT. Protein product: CASSLATGLTGNTIYF.

The chain recombines TRBV18 with TRBJ2-7; TRBD1 might be the D (5 bases). Per the germline V gene, CDR1 is KGHSH and CDR2 is LQKENI. V dropped 4 bases and J dropped 4 bases, with 11 bases sitting between them. The CDR3 runs 13 residues. The DNA of the CDR3 is TGTGCCAGCTCACGTGATAAGGGGTACGAGCAGTACTTC. Translating gives CASSRDKGYEQYF.

This clonotype turned up a few times. The chain is built from TRBV19 and TRBJ2-1; tentatively, D is TRBD1 (6 bases). Germline V gives CDR1 LNHDA, CDR2 SQIVND (reference sequence). This CDR3 region has 14 residues. V lost 10 bases and J 4 bases, leaving 17 bases between the germline ends. CDR3 coding DNA: TGTGCCACTCGTAAAGAGGGGGTTTACAATGAGCAGTTCTTC. This translates into CATRKEGVYNEQFF.

This clonotype was picked up a small number of times. The V gene is TRBV12-3 or TRBV12-4, the J gene TRBJ2-1; 9 bases fit TRBD2. The CDR3 sequence is 14 residues long. J gave up 5 bases and V 2 bases, and 1 base lay outside the gene matches. The CDR3 region has the DNA TGTGCCAGCAGTTTAAGACTAGCGGACAATGAGCAGTTCTTC. Amino acids: CASSLRLADNEQFF.

This rearrangement joins TRBV11-2 to TRBJ1-3; D unclear. Trimming removed 2 bases from V and 0 bases from J, with 5 bases in between. This CDR3 has 14 residues. Germline assignment: CDR1 SGHAT and CDR2 FQNNGV. Here the CDR3 reads CASSLSPSGNTIYF. The CDR3 DNA follows: TGTGCCAGCAGCTTAAGTCCCTCTGGAAACACCATATATTTT.

The chain links TRBV15 to TRBJ2-1; TRBD1 is a possible D gene (6 bases). CDR3 size: 12 residues. Germline CDR1 reads LNHNV; CDR2 reads YYDKDF (reference sequence). The germline V and J ends were trimmed by 8 bases and 4 bases, with 9 bases remaining between them. The CDR3 reads CATGGRYNEQFF. CDR3 nucleotide sequence: TGTGCCACCGGGGGCAGGTACAATGAGCAGTTCTTC.